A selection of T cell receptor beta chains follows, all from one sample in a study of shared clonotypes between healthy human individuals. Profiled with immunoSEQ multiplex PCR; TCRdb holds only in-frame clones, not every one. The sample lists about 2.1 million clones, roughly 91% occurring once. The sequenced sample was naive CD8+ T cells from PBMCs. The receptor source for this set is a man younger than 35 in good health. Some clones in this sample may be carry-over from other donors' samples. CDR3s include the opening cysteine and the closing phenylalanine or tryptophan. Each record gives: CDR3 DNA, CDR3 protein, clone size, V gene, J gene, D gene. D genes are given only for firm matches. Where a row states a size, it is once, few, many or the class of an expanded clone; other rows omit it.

DNA: TGTGCCAGCAGGACAGTTTCGGAGCAGTTCTTC; CDR3: CASRTVSEQFF; size: .; V: TRBV28; J: TRBJ2-1; D: .
DNA: TGTGCCAGCAGGACCTTTCTTAATAGCAATCAGCCCCAGCATTTT; CDR3: CASRTFLNSNQPQHF; size: .; V: TRBV6-1; J: TRBJ1-5; D: .
DNA: TGCGCCAGCAGCTTGGAGGGACAGGCCTCCTACGAGCAGTACTTC; CDR3: CASSLEGQASYEQYF; size: .; V: TRBV5-1; J: TRBJ2-7; D: TRBD1
DNA: TGTGCCATCAGTGAGTCGAGGACAGGGGCGTTGGATGGCTACACCTTC; CDR3: CAISESRTGALDGYTF; size: .; V: TRBV10-3; J: TRBJ1-2; D: TRBD1
DNA: TGTGCCAGCAGCTTAACTAGCGGACCGACAGATACGCAGTATTTT; CDR3: CASSLTSGPTDTQYF; size: .; V: TRBV7-9; J: TRBJ2-3; D: TRBD2
DNA: TGTGCCAGCAGCCCACCGTACCTGGGGGGACAGGGGGAATACGAGCAGTACTTC; CDR3: CASSPPYLGGQGEYEQYF; size: .; V: TRBV6-4; J: TRBJ2-7; D: TRBD1
DNA: TGTGCCAGCTCACCGACTAGCGGGAAACAGTATGAGCAGTTCTTC; CDR3: CASSPTSGKQYEQFF; size: .; V: TRBV18; J: TRBJ2-1; D: TRBD2
DNA: TGTGCCAGCAGTTTATCTCCGACTAGGGGCCCCTTAGATACGCAGTATTTT; CDR3: CASSLSPTRGPLDTQYF; size: .; V: TRBV27; J: TRBJ2-3; D: .
DNA: TGTGCCAGCAGCACGGACAGGGGAATATTGCGCGAGCAGTACTTC; CDR3: CASSTDRGILREQYF; size: .; V: TRBV5-8; J: TRBJ2-7; D: TRBD1
DNA: TGCAGCGTTGAAGTAAGACTCACCGGGGAGCTGTTTTTT; CDR3: CSVEVRLTGELFF; size: .; V: TRBV29-1; J: TRBJ2-2; D: .
DNA: TGTGCCAGCAGCTTAGCTGTGCTGACTGAAGGGGATGAGCAGTTCTTC; CDR3: CASSLAVLTEGDEQFF; size: .; V: TRBV7-2; J: TRBJ2-1; D: .
DNA: TGTGCCAGCAGTCCGGGGCTACCTAGGGGCACTGAAGCTTTCTTT; CDR3: CASSPGLPRGTEAFF; size: .; V: TRBV27; J: TRBJ1-1; D: .
DNA: TGTGCCAGCAGCGTCGCTAGCGGGGGATCCTACGAGCAGTACTTC; CDR3: CASSVASGGSYEQYF; size: .; V: TRBV9; J: TRBJ2-7; D: TRBD2
DNA: TGTGCCAGCAGTTTTTTGGGGGAGCAGTACTTC; CDR3: CASSFLGEQYF; size: .; V: TRBV28; J: TRBJ2-7; D: .
DNA: TGTGCCAGCAGTTCAGGGGACTTAAGGGCCATCGGCAATCAGCCCCAGCATTTT; CDR3: CASSSGDLRAIGNQPQHF; size: .; V: TRBV5-8; J: TRBJ1-5; D: .
DNA: TGTGCCACCCACAATGGGGTCTTTGGGACTGAAGCTTTCTTT; CDR3: CATHNGVFGTEAFF; size: few; V: TRBV19; J: TRBJ1-1; D: .
DNA: TGTGCCAGCGGCTACAATCAGCCCCAGCATTTT; CDR3: CASGYNQPQHF; size: .; V: TRBV27; J: TRBJ1-5; D: .
DNA: TGTGCCAGCAGCTTATACGGGGTTGACACTGAAGCTTTCTTT; CDR3: CASSLYGVDTEAFF; size: .; V: TRBV11-2; J: TRBJ1-1; D: .
DNA: TGTGCCAGCAGCCACACGGAGAACAGGCCCTCCTACGAGCAGTACTTC; CDR3: CASSHTENRPSYEQYF; size: .; V: TRBV7-9; J: TRBJ2-7; D: .
DNA: TGTGCCAGCAGCGGGTCTAGCGTCCCAGATACGCAGTATTTT; CDR3: CASSGSSVPDTQYF; size: once; V: TRBV5-4; J: TRBJ2-3; D: .
DNA: TGCAGCGTTAGGACAGTCTATGGCTACACCTTC; CDR3: CSVRTVYGYTF; size: .; V: TRBV29-1; J: TRBJ1-2; D: .
DNA: TGCGCCAGCAGCCAAGATCCCAGCGGGGGCTCCTACAATGAGCAGTTCTTC; CDR3: CASSQDPSGGSYNEQFF; size: .; V: TRBV4-1; J: TRBJ2-1; D: TRBD2
DNA: TGCAGCGTTGTTAAGGGATCAGGCGAGCAGTACTTC; CDR3: CSVVKGSGEQYF; size: .; V: TRBV29-1; J: TRBJ2-7; D: .
DNA: TGTGCCAGCAGCTTAGACGGGAAATCTGGAAACACCATATATTTT; CDR3: CASSLDGKSGNTIYF; size: .; V: TRBV11-2; J: TRBJ1-3; D: .
DNA: TGTGCCAGTAGTACAGGGCATCAGCCCCAGCATTTT; CDR3: CASSTGHQPQHF; size: .; V: TRBV19; J: TRBJ1-5; D: .
DNA: TGTGCCTGGAGTGTAAGCGGGGTTGTTAACACTGAAGCTTTCTTT; CDR3: CAWSVSGVVNTEAFF; size: .; V: TRBV30; J: TRBJ1-1; D: .
DNA: TGCGCCAGCAGCCAGATCGACGTCGGGCGGTCCTACGAGCAGTACTTC; CDR3: CASSQIDVGRSYEQYF; size: .; V: TRBV4-1; J: TRBJ2-7; D: .
DNA: TGTGCCAGCAGTATAGCGGGAGGGGAAGCCTACGAGCAGTACTTC; CDR3: CASSIAGGEAYEQYF; size: once; V: TRBV6-5; J: TRBJ2-7; D: TRBD2
DNA: TGTGCCAGCAGCTGGGCCCCGGGACAGGTCGGCACCGGGGAGCTGTTTTTT; CDR3: CASSWAPGQVGTGELFF; size: .; V: TRBV7-9; J: TRBJ2-2; D: TRBD1
DNA: TGTGCCAGCAGTGAAGCGGCCGTGAGTAGGTTCAATGAGCAGTTCTTC; CDR3: CASSEAAVSRFNEQFF; size: .; V: TRBV2; J: TRBJ2-1; D: .
DNA: TGTGCCAGCAGCCCCGGGGGGGGCGGGTACATGCCCTACGAGCAGTACTTC; CDR3: CASSPGGGGYMPYEQYF; size: .; V: TRBV27; J: TRBJ2-7; D: TRBD2
DNA: TGTGCCACGGCAGCGGGAGGGCTCGGGGAGCAGTACTTC; CDR3: CATAAGGLGEQYF; size: .; V: TRBV5-6; J: TRBJ2-5; D: TRBD2
DNA: TGTGCCAGCGGCGCCAGGCCGGGGACTAATGAAAAACTGTTTTTT; CDR3: CASGARPGTNEKLFF; size: once; V: TRBV2; J: TRBJ1-4; D: .
DNA: TGTGCCAGCAGCCCGGCCCGGTTTTCTGAAGCTTTCTTT; CDR3: CASSPARFSEAFF; size: .; V: TRBV28; J: TRBJ1-1; D: .
DNA: TGTGCCAGCAGTGAATGGACTCGAGAGGCTGGGGCCAACGTCCTGACTTTC; CDR3: CASSEWTREAGANVLTF; size: .; V: TRBV6-1; J: TRBJ2-6; D: .
DNA: TGCAGCGTTGAAGATAGCGGGAGTGGGCGAAATGAGCAGTTCTTC; CDR3: CSVEDSGSGRNEQFF; size: .; V: TRBV29-1; J: TRBJ2-1; D: TRBD2
DNA: TGTGCCAGTTCGAAAGACTCTGGGGCCAACGTCCTGACTTTC; CDR3: CASSKDSGANVLTF; size: .; V: TRBV2; J: TRBJ2-6; D: .
DNA: TGTGCCAGCATTCGGCCTAACTACAATGAGCAGTTCTTC; CDR3: CASIRPNYNEQFF; size: once; V: TRBV6-1; J: TRBJ2-1; D: .
DNA: TGCGCCAGCAGCCATAAAATGCCGTCTAGCTTGGAAGGGACCCAGTACTTC; CDR3: CASSHKMPSSLEGTQYF; size: once; V: TRBV4-3; J: TRBJ2-5; D: .
DNA: TGTGCCAGCAGTTTAGGGGCAGGGGAATACGATCAGCCCCAGCATTTT; CDR3: CASSLGAGEYDQPQHF; size: once; V: TRBV27; J: TRBJ1-5; D: .
DNA: TGTGCCACCAGCAGGGGGTTCGGGACAGTTAATCAGCCCCAGCATTTT; CDR3: CATSRGFGTVNQPQHF; size: .; V: TRBV15; J: TRBJ1-5; D: TRBD1
DNA: TGTGCCTGGAGAGAGACAGGTTCCTACGAGCAGTACTTC; CDR3: CAWRETGSYEQYF; size: .; V: TRBV30; J: TRBJ2-7; D: .
DNA: TGTGCCAGCGCAAGGGGAACTGGCTACACCTTC; CDR3: CASARGTGYTF; size: few; V: TRBV7-9; J: TRBJ1-2; D: .
DNA: TGTGCCAGCAGCCACAACTGGCGGTCGAGCTCCTACAATGAGCAGTTCTTC; CDR3: CASSHNWRSSSYNEQFF; size: .; V: TRBV11-2; J: TRBJ2-1; D: .
DNA: TGTGCCAGCAGTTTAATCGTCCGACCTAGCGCCGGAAACACCATATATTTT; CDR3: CASSLIVRPSAGNTIYF; size: .; V: TRBV28; J: TRBJ1-3; D: .
DNA: TGTGCCAGCAGTTTATCGAAGGGACTAGCGGGAGACGAGCAGTACTTC; CDR3: CASSLSKGLAGDEQYF; size: once; V: TRBV27; J: TRBJ2-7; D: TRBD2
DNA: TGTGCCAGCAGTCCATCCACAGGGACTCTGTACCAAGAGACCCAGTACTTC; CDR3: CASSPSTGTLYQETQYF; size: .; V: TRBV28; J: TRBJ2-5; D: .
DNA: TGCGCCAGCAGCGGCCCAGGGGGCTACAATGAGCAGTTCTTC; CDR3: CASSGPGGYNEQFF; size: once; V: TRBV5-1; J: TRBJ2-1; D: TRBD1
DNA: TGTGCCAGCAGCTTAACTAGCGGGAGTATGTACAATGAGCAGTTCTTC; CDR3: CASSLTSGSMYNEQFF; size: .; V: TRBV11-2; J: TRBJ2-1; D: TRBD2
DNA: TGTGCCATCAGTGAGGAGCATGGGGGGGATCGTGAAGCTTTCTTT; CDR3: CAISEEHGGDREAFF; size: .; V: TRBV10-3; J: TRBJ1-1; D: .
DNA: TGTGCCAGTTTTGGGCGAGGACGGGCCTACGAGCAGTACTTC; CDR3: CASFGRGRAYEQYF; size: .; V: TRBV27; J: TRBJ2-7; D: .
DNA: TGTGCCAGCAGCGTGGCCGTGTCCTACAATGAGCAGTTCTTC; CDR3: CASSVAVSYNEQFF; size: .; V: TRBV9; J: TRBJ2-1; D: .
DNA: TGTGCCAGCAGCTTCGAGGGGATTTCTGTCACTGAAGCTTTCTTT; CDR3: CASSFEGISVTEAFF; size: .; V: TRBV5-6; J: TRBJ1-1; D: .
DNA: TGTGCCAGCAGTTCACCACCGGGACCGTCCCCCGGCTACACCTTC; CDR3: CASSSPPGPSPGYTF; size: .; V: TRBV28; J: TRBJ1-2; D: .
DNA: TGTGCCAGCAGCCGTAAGGAAGGGGTTGGGGCCAACGTCCTGACTTTC; CDR3: CASSRKEGVGANVLTF; size: .; V: TRBV7-6; J: TRBJ2-6; D: .
DNA: TGTGCCAGCAGCTTCGGTGGGACTGAAGCTTTCTTT; CDR3: CASSFGGTEAFF; size: .; V: TRBV5-8; J: TRBJ1-1; D: .
DNA: TGTGCCAGCAGTCTGACCGGACAGGGCGAAGGCTACGAGCAGTACTTC; CDR3: CASSLTGQGEGYEQYF; size: .; V: TRBV27; J: TRBJ2-7; D: TRBD1